Described below is a single TCR beta chain sequence and its context. Its specificity is not known. From the germline J gene comes the end of the CDR3, since the read stops 3 residues before it. The data were taken from a study of T cell clonality in common variable immunodeficiency. Study conclusions and caveats: In common variable immunodeficiency, TCR beta chains reportedly carried fewer deletions and N-nucleotide insertions.

V lost 2 bases and J lost 3; bases outside the gene matches: 3. Germline CDR1 is LNHDA and CDR2 is SQIVND (reference sequence). The CDR3 extends over 15 amino acids. The assay was immunoSEQ multiplex PCR, and TCRdb's table has in-frame clones only and misses some. The table for this sample gives around 15,000 clones. CVID meant reduced serum IgG, IgA and/or IgM plus specific antibody deficiency. CVID subjects were 15 female and around 28 male, aged roughly 9 to 70. Donors gave roughly 4.5 to 8.5 ml heparinized peripheral whole blood. The chain combines TRBV19 with TRBJ2-2; 7 bases are a match to TRBD2. Sequences were obtained from peripheral blood mononuclear cells. The receptor was isolated from a human donor with common variable immunodeficiency. The CDR3 sequence: CASSITSAYTGELFF. The CDR3 bases that were read are TGTGCCAGTAGTATAACTAGCGCTTACACCGGGGAG.